This T cell receptor (beta chain) was identified in a study of shared clonotypes between healthy human individuals. The overall study: The cohort had two women and a few men, ages 18 to 49. Every donor yielded three CD4 naive, three CD4 memory, two CD8 naive and one CD8 memory plate. Study observations and caveats: Sequencing depth was a factor that was expected to affect clonotype sharing among donors.

Here immunoSEQ multiplex PCR was the method, and the copy in TCRdb shows in-frame clones only, minus some. The sample gives more than 2 million clones, under 97% of which show up once; less than 0.15% is in the top ten. About this clone: Its cognate antigen is unknown.

Sequencing was carried out using naive CD4+ T cells sorted from blood. The subset denotes: CD45RA+ positively selected. The sequence was obtained from a man younger than 35 in good health.

CDR3 DNA: TGCGCCAGCAGCTTGAGGGCAGGGCGTGGGGAGACCCAGTACTTC. It specifies CASSLRAGRGETQYF. The J gene is TRBJ2-5, the V gene TRBV5-1; D might be TRBD1 (5 bases). Trimming took off 1 base at V and 5 bases at J, with 15 bases between the two ends. The CDR3 has 15 amino acids. Per the germline V gene, CDR1 is SGHRS and CDR2 is YFSETQ.